Each of the 18 T cell receptor beta chains below was sequenced from the same sample in a study of tumor and adjacent non-tumor tissue in lung cancer. No cell sorting was done before RNA was extracted from the tissue. The normal lung tissue was taken more than 3 cm from the tumor edge. TCRbeta libraries were built with three rounds of nested PCR, modified from ARM-PCR. TCRdb recomputed calls from the multiplex PCR reads with MiXCR, one row per CDR3 protein. This table holds about 43,000 distinct CDR3 sequences, roughly 60% found once. Material for sequencing was distant non-tumor lung tissue. Receptors were obtained from a man over 45 with non-small cell lung cancer.

This clonotype was seen only a few times. This chain connects TRBV20-1 to TRBJ2-1; 8 bases align to TRBD2. This CDR3 is built from 14 residues. The ends lost 3 bases at V and 1 base at J; junction bases unmatched: 2. Germline lookup yields CDR1 DFQATT and CDR2 SNEGSKA (reference sequence). The DNA for the CDR3 is TGCAGTGCTAGTCGGGGGGGGTCCTACAATGAGCAGTTCTTC. Translating gives CSASRGGSYNEQFF.

Details on this clonotype: Given a much more abundant clone one base away, this may be a read error. The rearrangement links TRBV28 to TRBJ2-2; 8 nucleotides match TRBD1. Per germline, CDR1 MDHEN and CDR2 SYDVKM. CDR3 length: 14 amino acids. CDR3 protein: CASGLLQGAGELFF. The CDR3 DNA is TGTGCCAGCGGTTTACTACAGGGGGCCGGGGAGCTGTTTTTT. The complete variable domain, with remaining parts taken from reference TRBV28 and TRBJ2-2, reads DVKVTQSSRYLVKRTGEKVFLECVQDMDHENMFWYRQDPGLGLRLIYFSYDVKMKEKGDIPEGYSVSREKKERFSLILESASTNQTSMYLCASGLLQGAGELFFGEGSRLTVL.

This clonotype occurred many times. The rearrangement uses TRBV10-3 and TRBJ2-1, with TRBD2 matching over 11 bases. The CDR3 has 13 residues. Trimming took 2 bases from V and 9 from J; bases not matched to a gene: 0. Looked up from germline, CDR1 is ENHRY and CDR2 is SYGVKD. The CDR3: CAISELAGGEQFF. DNA of the CDR3: TGTGCCATCAGTGAGCTAGCGGGGGGTGAGCAGTTCTTC.

Turning to this clonotype: A junction boundary mismatches the germline segment, possibly from a read error. The chain combines TRBV14 with TRBJ2-5; D may be TRBD1 (5 bases). This CDR3 is 14 amino acids long. The germline gives CDR1 SGHDN, CDR2 FVKESK. This CDR3 is CASSLNKGQETQYF. In DNA, the CDR3 is TGTGCTAGCAGCCTGAACAAGGGGCAAGAGACCCAGTACTTC.

Remarks on this clonotype: Its ends do not fully match the called genes, so a read error is possible. The V gene is TRBV5-1, the J gene TRBJ2-5, with 9 bases identical to TRBD2. The germline V gene has CDR1 SGHRS and CDR2 YFSETQ. The CDR3 extends over 18 amino acids. The CDR3 spells CAGSLASLTSGRGETQYF. The CDR3 DNA is TGCGCCGGCAGCTTGGCCTCGTTGACTAGCGGCCGGGGGGAGACCCAGTACTTC.

The chain combines TRBV12-3 or TRBV12-4 with TRBJ1-6; 8 positions match TRBD1. The CDR3 runs to 15 residues. The J segment lost 7 bases and the V segment lost 3 bases, leaving 5 bases of the junction unmatched. The CDR3 here is CASSLRDRGNSPLHF. The CDR3 DNA reads TGTGCCAGCAGTTTGCGAGACAGGGGAAATTCACCCCTCCACTTT.

Concerning this clonotype: A much larger clone differs by one base, so this may be a read error. This sequence joins TRBV5-1 and TRBJ1-5, with D unresolved. The CDR3 length is 16 residues. With 0 bases removed from V and 1 base from J, the gap between germline ends came to 11 bases. The germline V gene encodes CDR1 SGHRS and CDR2 YFSETQ. CDR3 sequence: CASSLAPVQSNQPQHF. The CDR3 DNA is TGCGCCAGCAGCTTGGCCCCGGTACAGAGCAATCAGCCCCAGCATTTT.

Concerning this clonotype: A much bigger clone sits one base away, suggesting this may be a read error. This chain joins TRBV30 and TRBJ2-2, with D perhaps matching TRBD2 (5 bases). This CDR3 spans 16 amino acids. Germline CDR1 and CDR2: GTSNPN and SVGIG (reference sequence). The CDR3 region is CAWRVNRATLTGELSF. CDR3 nucleotide sequence: TGTGCCTGGAGAGTTAACCGGGCCACTCTCACCGGGGAGCTGTCTTTT. The full variable domain, its missing parts supplied by reference TRBV30 and TRBJ2-2, is SQTIHQWPATLVQPVGSPLSLECTVEGTSNPNLYWYRQAAGRGLQLLFYSVGIGQISSEVPQNLSASRPQDRQFILSSKKLLLSDSGFYLCAWRVNRATLTGELSFGEGSRLTVL.

A remark on this clonotype: Since the CDR3 does not end with the conserved phenylalanine or tryptophan, this likely comes from a read error. The chain has TRBV11-2 and TRBJ2-7, with D unclear. Germline-derived CDR1 and CDR2 are SGHAT and FQNNGV. V lost 2 bases to trimming and J lost 4 bases, with 6 bases between them. The CDR3 is made up of 12 amino acids. The CDR3, as DNA: TGTGCCAGCAGCTTATACACGTACGAGCAGTACCTC. Residues: CASSLYTYEQYL.

This clonotype appeared a few times. This chain uses TRBV28 with TRBJ1-3; 8 nucleotides match TRBD1. J was trimmed by 12 bases and V by 5 bases; bases with no gene match: 15. CDR1 is MDHEN, CDR2 SYDVKM, per germline. This CDR3 has 15 residues. The CDR3 loop reads CASSTGTGTGNCIYF. CDR3 coding DNA: TGTGCCAGCAGTACCGGGACAGGAACTGGAAACTGCATATATTTT.

As for this clonotype: A read error is possible here, since a much larger clone lies one base away. The chain combines TRBV6-1 with TRBJ1-1; perhaps TRBD1 as D (6 bases). CDR1 and CDR2 (germline): MNHNS, SASEGT. This CDR3 region has 14 residues. The CDR3 region has the DNA TGTGCCAGCAGTCCTCAGGGTCGGGACACTGTAGCTTTCTTT. Encoded protein: CASSPQGRDTVAFF.

A note on this clonotype: One junction end does not reproduce the germline sequence, and a read error may be involved. This chain uses TRBV6-1 with TRBJ1-5; D is undetermined. There are 13 residues in the CDR3. The germline CDR1 and CDR2 sequences are MNHNS and SASEGT. The CDR3 loop reads CASKADGNQPQHF. The DNA for the CDR3 is TGTGCCAGCAAGGCAGATGGCAATCAGCCCCAACATTTT.

In the case of this clonotype: At one end, the junction sequence differs from germline, possibly due to a read error. The V call is TRBV20-1, the J call TRBJ2-3; D unresolved. The germline V gene encodes CDR1 DFQATT and CDR2 SNEGSKA (reference sequence). This CDR3 has 16 residues. DNA for the CDR3: TGCAATGCTAGAGACTTCGGAAGGGCGGGCACAGATACGCAGTATTTT. Amino acid sequence: CNARDFGRAGTDTQYF.

This clonotype has a handful of counts. The chain couples TRBV20-1 to TRBJ2-4, with 7 positions matching TRBD2. Germline lookup yields CDR1 DFQATT and CDR2 SNEGSKA (reference sequence). The CDR3 consists of 14 residues. J gave up 0 bases and V 5 bases, and 4 bases lay outside the gene matches. CDR3 loop: CSAPPGGAKNIQYF. The CDR3 DNA is TGCAGTGCTCCCCCGGGGGGAGCCAAAAACATTCAGTACTTC.

As concerns this clonotype: The junction shows a germline mismatch at one end, possibly a read error. The chain recombines TRBV4-1 with TRBJ1-1; tentative D call: TRBD1 (5 bases). Germline V lookup: CDR1 MGHRA, CDR2 YSYEKL. The CDR3 has 14 residues. The CDR3 region has the DNA TGCGCCAGCAGCCATGTGGACATGAACAGTGAAGCTTTCTTT. This codes for CASSHVDMNSEAFF.

The J gene is TRBJ2-1, the V gene TRBV20-1; 9 bases map to TRBD2. V lost 3 bases, J lost 5 bases, and 11 bases stayed unmatched. CDR3 size: 16 residues. Germline CDR1 reads DFQATT; CDR2 reads SNEGSKA (reference sequence). CDR3: CSARGPQTSGNNEQFF. The DNA of the CDR3 is TGCAGTGCTAGGGGGCCCCAGACTAGCGGAAACAATGAGCAGTTCTTC.

This clonotype has ten or more counts. This sequence joins TRBV12-3 or TRBV12-4 and TRBJ2-5; D is perhaps TRBD1 or TRBD2 (5 bases each). Trimming stripped 6 bases from V and 9 bases from J, with 14 bases between. The CDR3 runs 12 residues. This chain's CDR3 is CASRLVGVPQYF. In nucleotides, the CDR3 is TGTGCCAGCAGATTGGTGGGGGTGCCCCAGTACTTC.

This clonotype was detected many times. This chain links TRBV20-1 with TRBJ2-7; TRBD2 matches 8 bases. V shed 6 bases and J 0 bases; nucleotides not matched to a gene: 10. This CDR3 has 15 residues. Looked up from germline, CDR1 is DFQATT and CDR2 is SNEGSKA (reference sequence). The DNA of the CDR3 is TGCAGTGCCACTGGCCAGCGGGGGATCTCCTACGAGCAGTACTTC. It specifies CSATGQRGISYEQYF.